The 26 T cell receptor beta chains in this list originate from one sample, sequenced in a study of shared clonotypes between healthy human individuals. The protocol was immunoSEQ multiplex PCR, while the TCRdb copy is restricted to in-frame clones and leaves out a portion. The sample carries roughly 2.5 million clones, roughly nine tenths recorded once. The sequenced sample consisted of naive CD4+ T cells sorted from blood. The subset is: CD45RA+ positively selected. These receptors were taken from a man aged 18 to 29 in good health.

V and J are TRBV29-1 and TRBJ2-5; D perhaps matches TRBD1 (6 bases). The CDR3 extends over 12 amino acids. CDR1 SQVTM and CDR2 ANQGSEA come from the germline V gene. Trimming cost V 3 bases and J 11 bases, with 16 bases left between them. CDR3 coding DNA: TGCAGCGTTGAGAACAGGGTTAGGGAGCAGTACTTC. It is translated as CSVENRVREQYF.

V gene TRBV7-3 combines with J gene TRBJ1-5; TRBD1 is a possible D gene (6 bases). The V end lost 6 bases, the J end lost 5 bases, and 14 bases lay between the germline ends. CDR1 SGHTA and CDR2 FQGTGA come from the germline V gene. The CDR3 loop spans 14 amino acids. In DNA, the CDR3 is TGTGCCAGCAGGATCCAGGGGCCCGATCAGCCCCAGCATTTT. As protein: CASRIQGPDQPQHF.

The chain has TRBV28 and TRBJ2-2; maybe TRBD1 (7 bases). Per germline, CDR1 MDHEN and CDR2 SYDVKM. The CDR3 sequence is 15 residues long. V was pared by 6 bases and J by 5 bases, with 16 bases between. CDR3 residues: CASSPPRGRTGELFF. The DNA of the CDR3 is TGTGCCAGCAGCCCCCCCAGGGGGAGGACCGGGGAGCTGTTTTTT.

V gene TRBV18 combines with J gene TRBJ2-7; 7 bases map to TRBD1. V lost 0 bases, J lost 6 bases, and 8 bases stayed unmatched. The germline V gene has CDR1 KGHSH and CDR2 LQKENI. CDR3 size: 15 residues. CDR3 sequence reads: CASSPPVGQIAEQYF. CDR3 sequence (DNA): TGTGCCAGCTCACCACCGGTGGGACAGATAGCCGAGCAGTACTTC.

This clone was seen just once. The V gene is TRBV6-1, the J gene TRBJ2-2; D not certain. Per germline, CDR1 MNHNS and CDR2 SASEGT. V lost 7 bases and J 6 bases, leaving 9 bases between the germline ends. The CDR3 sequence is 12 residues long. The CDR3 region has the DNA TGTGCCAGCAAAAGGGTATCCGGGGAGCTGTTTTTT. Amino acid sequence: CASKRVSGELFF.

The V call is TRBV11-2, the J call TRBJ1-3, with 8 bases identical to TRBD1. Per germline, CDR1 SGHAT and CDR2 FQNNGV. There are 16 residues in the CDR3. With 6 bases clipped from V and 4 bases from J, the junction kept 11 bases outside the gene matches. CDR3 DNA: TGTGCCAGCAGTCAAGACCAGGGGGCTACCGGAAACACCATATATTTT. This sequence encodes CASSQDQGATGNTIYF.

The chain uses TRBV10-3 and TRBJ2-1; D is unresolved. Germline V gives CDR1 ENHRY, CDR2 SYGVKD. This CDR3 region has 11 residues. Trimming pared 6 bases from V and 7 bases from J, leaving 7 bases between. The CDR3 DNA reads as TGTGCCATCAGCCCCGCTAATGAGCAGTTCTTC. Its translation is CAISPANEQFF.

The chain employs TRBV5-4 and TRBJ2-7, with TRBD1 as a possible D gene (5 bases). CDR3 size: 14 residues. V was trimmed by 1 base and J by 4 bases, leaving 12 bases between them. CDR1 is SGHNT and CDR2 is YYREEE in the germline V gene (reference sequence). The CDR3 loop is CASSLSGRVYEQYF. The DNA for the CDR3 is TGTGCCAGCAGCTTGTCGGGCAGGGTTTACGAGCAGTACTTC.

The gene calls are TRBV5-1 and TRBJ1-2; 7 positions match TRBD1. V was pared by 1 base and J by 13 bases, with 7 bases of the junction left unmatched. This CDR3 comprises 12 residues. CDR1 is SGHRS and CDR2 is YFSETQ in the germline V gene. The CDR3 sequence is CASSLRGGECTF. The CDR3 nucleotides read TGCGCCAGCAGCTTGCGAGGGGGCGAGTGCACCTTC.

J is TRBJ2-1 and V is TRBV30, with D tentatively TRBD2 (5 bases). This CDR3 spans 16 amino acids. Germline-derived CDR1 and CDR2 are GTSNPN and SVGIG (reference sequence). V lost 0 bases and J lost 5, with 17 bases in between. The CDR3, as DNA: TGTGCCTGGAGTGTACTCCCGGGAAGGCAAAACAATGAGCAGTTCTTC. The encoded protein is CAWSVLPGRQNNEQFF.

The chain employs TRBV7-2 and TRBJ1-3; D not certain. Trimming took 2 bases from V and 0 from J, leaving 14 bases between them. This CDR3 contains 17 residues. In germline, CDR1 is SGHTA, CDR2 FQGNSA. This chain's CDR3 is CASSLRPPGSSGNTIYF. Here the CDR3 DNA reads TGTGCCAGCAGCTTACGTCCGCCGGGGTCCTCTGGAAACACCATATATTTT.

The rearrangement links TRBV27 to TRBJ1-5, with D possibly TRBD1 on 5 matching bases. Germline CDR1 reads MNHEY; CDR2 reads SMNVEV (reference sequence). The length of the CDR3 is 14 residues. Trimming shortened V by 3 bases and J by 11 bases, and 17 bases separated the two germline ends. In DNA, the CDR3 is TGTGCCAGCAGTTTCCGGGACCGGCAATGGACCCAGCATTTT. Translating gives CASSFRDRQWTQHF.

The chain uses TRBV7-9 and TRBJ1-5; TRBD1 might be the D (5 bases). The CDR3 has 16 amino acids. Germline values: CDR1 SEHNR, CDR2 FQNEAQ (reference sequence). V dropped 1 base and J dropped 2 bases, with 12 bases sitting between them. In DNA form, the CDR3 reads TGTGCCAGCAGCTTAGGTTTCTCGGGGGGCAATCAGCCCCAGCATTTT. This translates into CASSLGFSGGNQPQHF.

V usage is TRBV10-3 and J usage is TRBJ1-1; D is unresolved. Trimming cost V 10 bases and J 2 bases, with 14 bases left between them. Per the germline V gene, CDR1 is ENHRY and CDR2 is SYGVKD. This CDR3 has 13 residues. CDR3 residues: CATTGYSNTEAFF. CDR3 coding DNA: TGTGCCACCACGGGGTACTCAAACACTGAAGCTTTCTTT.

This clone occurred a few times. Other nucleotide sequences from this sample produce the same CDR3. The J gene is TRBJ1-1, the V gene TRBV6-5; no definite D call. V shed 6 bases and J shed 1 base, with 6 bases lying between them. Germline loops: CDR1 MNHEY, CDR2 SVGAGI. The CDR3 sequence is 12 residues long. The CDR3, as DNA: TGTGCCAGCAGCCGTTCGAACACTGAAGCTTTCTTT. Its translation is CASSRSNTEAFF.

This chain uses TRBV10-3 with TRBJ2-5; TRBD2 matches at 10 bases. In germline, CDR1 is ENHRY, CDR2 SYGVKD. CDR3 length equals 14 residues. The J segment lost 9 bases and the V segment lost 4 bases, leaving 8 bases of the junction unmatched. The CDR3 loop is CAISGGTSDWAQYF. The CDR3 DNA is TGTGCCATCAGTGGGGGGACTAGCGATTGGGCCCAGTACTTC.

The rearrangement uses TRBV28 and TRBJ1-3; D gene unclear. Per the germline V gene, CDR1 is MDHEN and CDR2 is SYDVKM. The CDR3 contains 16 residues. V lost 7 bases and J lost 0, with 16 bases in between. The CDR3 region has the DNA TGTGCCAGCATGTGGGCAGGTGAATACTCTGGAAACACCATATATTTT. Translation: CASMWAGEYSGNTIYF.

The chain links TRBV11-2 to TRBJ2-7; D call uncertain. The CDR3 consists of 15 residues. The V end lost 1 base, the J end lost 1 base, and 11 bases lay between the germline ends. Germline CDR1 SGHAT, CDR2 FQNNGV. CDR3 in amino acids: CASSLVPGMSYEQYF. CDR3 sequence (DNA): TGTGCCAGCAGCTTAGTACCTGGGATGTCCTACGAGCAGTACTTC. Using reference TRBV11-2 and TRBJ2-7 for the parts outside the CDR3, the full variable domain is EAGVAQSPRYKIIEKRQSVAFWCNPISGHATLYWYQQILGQGPKLLIQFQNNGVVDDSQLPKDRFSAERLKGVDSTLKIQPAKLEDSAVYLCASSLVPGMSYEQYFGPGTRLTVT.

This chain uses TRBV10-1 with TRBJ1-1; D is perhaps TRBD1 (5 bases). V was shortened by 11 bases and J by 4 bases, with 32 bases between the two germline ends. CDR1 and CDR2 from the germline V gene are WNHNN and SYGVQD (reference sequence). This CDR3 has 18 amino acids. The CDR3 coding sequence is TGCGCCCTAGAGATGTGCCGAGGAAGACAAAAGGGACCCACTGAAGCTTTCTTT. Its translation is CALEMCRGRQKGPTEAFF.

The chain employs TRBV5-1 and TRBJ1-1; 10 nucleotides align to TRBD1. V trimming: 4 bases; J trimming: 5 bases; junction bases outside the gene matches: 5. CDR1 and CDR2 (germline): SGHRS, YFSETQ. The CDR3 totals 14 residues. The DNA for the CDR3 is TGCGCCAGCAGCAGGGGACAGGGGAGTACTGAAGCTTTCTTT. Its translation is CASSRGQGSTEAFF.

V is TRBV6-6 and J is TRBJ1-2; 9 bases match TRBD1. There are 13 residues in the CDR3. CDR1 is MNHNY and CDR2 is SVGAGI in the germline V gene (reference sequence). The J segment lost 7 bases and the V segment lost 11 bases, leaving 11 bases of the junction unmatched. The CDR3 reads CAARDRDFFGYTF. The CDR3 nucleotides read TGTGCCGCTCGGGACAGGGATTTTTTTGGCTACACCTTC.

This rearrangement joins TRBV9 to TRBJ2-5, with a tentative D call TRBD2 (6 bases). CDR1 and CDR2 from the germline V gene are SGDLS and YYNGEE. Between the trimmed V and J ends, which lost 0 bases and 0 bases, there was a span of 12 bases. The CDR3 extends over 16 amino acids. The chain's CDR3 is CASSVGGGRYQETQYF. In DNA, the CDR3 is TGTGCCAGCAGCGTAGGCGGAGGGAGGTACCAAGAGACCCAGTACTTC.

The chain combines TRBV19 with TRBJ2-5; possible D gene TRBD1, 6 bases. The CDR3 is 15 amino acids. In germline, CDR1 is LNHDA, CDR2 SQIVND (reference sequence). Trimming cost V 4 bases and J 4 bases, with 16 bases left between them. This CDR3 reads CASSTVGQGRETQYF. The CDR3 DNA reads as TGTGCCAGTAGTACTGTGGGCCAGGGGCGAGAGACCCAGTACTTC. The variable domain in full, with the rest retrieved from reference TRBV19 and TRBJ2-5, is DGGITQSPKYLFRKEGQNVTLSCEQNLNHDAMYWYRQDPGQGLRLIYYSQIVNDFQKGDIAEGYSVSREKKESFPLTVTSAQKNPTAFYLCASSTVGQGRETQYFGPGTRLLVL.

Concerning this clone: Other DNA sequences in this sample translate to the same CDR3. This rearrangement joins TRBV7-2 to TRBJ2-5; TRBD2 aligns across 7 bases. Germline V gives CDR1 SGHTA, CDR2 FQGNSA. Trimming cost V 1 base and J 2 bases; bases outside gene matches: 4. The CDR3 loop spans 15 amino acids. The CDR3 sequence: CASSLGLAVQETQYF. The DNA of the CDR3 is TGTGCCAGCAGCTTAGGGCTAGCGGTTCAAGAGACCCAGTACTTC.

This chain joins TRBV28 and TRBJ2-7; 8 bases fit TRBD1. Losses at the gene ends were 1 base for V and 4 bases for J; bases not matched to a gene: 12. The CDR3 is 17 amino acids. Germline V gene sequence: CDR1 MDHEN, CDR2 SYDVKM. CDR3 amino acids: CASSLYPGQGEAYEQYF. In DNA form, the CDR3 reads TGTGCCAGCAGTTTATATCCCGGACAGGGAGAAGCTTACGAGCAGTACTTC.

V is TRBV6-1 and J is TRBJ1-5, with D perhaps matching TRBD1 (5 bases). The germline CDR1 and CDR2 sequences are MNHNS and SASEGT. This CDR3 contains 15 residues. V lost 3 bases, J lost 0 bases, and 9 bases lay in between. The CDR3 reads CASSEGPLSNQPQHF. CDR3 coding DNA: TGTGCCAGCAGTGAGGGACCCCTTAGCAATCAGCCCCAGCATTTT.